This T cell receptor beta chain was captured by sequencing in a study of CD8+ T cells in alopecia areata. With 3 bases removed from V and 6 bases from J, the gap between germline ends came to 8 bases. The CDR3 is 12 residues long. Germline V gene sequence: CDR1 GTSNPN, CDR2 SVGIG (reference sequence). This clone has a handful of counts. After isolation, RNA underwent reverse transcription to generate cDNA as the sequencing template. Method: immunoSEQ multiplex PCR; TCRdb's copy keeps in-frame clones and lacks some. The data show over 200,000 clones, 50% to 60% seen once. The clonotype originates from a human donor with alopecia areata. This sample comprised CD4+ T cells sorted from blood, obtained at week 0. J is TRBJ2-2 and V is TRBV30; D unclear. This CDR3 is CAWRVRSGELFF. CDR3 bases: TGTGCCTGGAGAGTACGGTCCGGGGAGCTGTTTTTT.